These 10 T cell receptor beta chains originate from one sample sequenced in a study of cytomegalovirus exposure and HLA in healthy donors. Amplification used 60 Vbeta primers and 13 Jbeta primers. Here immunoSEQ multiplex PCR was the method, and the copy in TCRdb shows in-frame clones only, minus some. The data hold about 84,000 clones, with around three fifths observed a single time. Sequenced input: PBMCs. The source of these receptors is a woman between 35 and 50 years old in good health and CMV-seropositive.

This clone came up a few times. The CDR3 coding sequence is TGTGCCAGCAGCTCGCCAGCGGCGACTAGAGATACGCAGTATTTT. Protein product: CASSSPAATRDTQYF. The chain is built from TRBV6-6 and TRBJ2-3, with D possibly being TRBD2 (6 bases). CDR1 and CDR2 from the germline V gene are MNHNY and SVGAGI (reference sequence). V was cut by 6 bases and J by 5 bases, with 18 bases left in between. This CDR3 spans 15 amino acids.

The chain uses TRBV15 and TRBJ2-1; TRBD2 aligns across 12 bases. V shed 10 bases, J shed 8 bases, and the junction held 15 bases outside the gene matches. Germline loops: CDR1 LNHNV, CDR2 YYDKDF (reference sequence). The CDR3 totals 16 residues. As DNA, the CDR3 is TGTGCCATTGAAGATAGGACTAGCGGGAATCAGGATGAGCAGTTCTTC. Translation: CAIEDRTSGNQDEQFF. The entire variable domain, with the rest obtained from reference TRBV15 and TRBJ2-1, is as follows: DAMVIQNPRYQVTQFGKPVTLSCSQTLNHNVMYWYQQKSSQAPKLLFHYYDKDFNNEADTPDNFQSRRPNTSFCFLDIRSPGLGDTAMYLCAIEDRTSGNQDEQFFGPGTRLTVL.

This clone was counted a few times. The chain uses TRBV25-1 and TRBJ2-7; 11 bases agree with TRBD2. The V and J ends lost 9 bases and 2 bases, in that order; junction bases with no gene match: 6. The germline CDR1 and CDR2 sequences are MGHDK and SYGVNS. This CDR3 comprises 14 residues. The CDR3 loop reads CASTTSGTPYEQYF. The CDR3 nucleotides are TGTGCCAGTACGACTAGCGGGACCCCCTACGAGCAGTACTTC.

This clone was detected only a few times. This chain links TRBV19 with TRBJ2-5, with 9 nucleotides matching TRBD1. The V segment lost 6 bases and the J segment 10 bases; nucleotides outside the gene matches: 15. The germline CDR1 and CDR2 sequences are LNHDA and SQIVND (reference sequence). The CDR3 runs to 15 residues. The CDR3 DNA follows: TGTGCCAGTAGACTGACAGGGGGTCGTGGAGGGGGCCAGTACTTC. It encodes CASRLTGGRGGGQYF.

CDR3 DNA sequence: TGTGCCATCAGTGACAGTTCGGGCAGGGCGAACACTGAAGCTTTCTTT. Amino acid sequence: CAISDSSGRANTEAFF. The rearrangement uses TRBV10-3 and TRBJ1-1; weak D call: TRBD1 (5 bases). V was clipped by 3 bases and J by 1 base, with 15 bases between them. The CDR3 contains 16 residues. Germline V lookup: CDR1 ENHRY, CDR2 SYGVKD.

This sequence joins TRBV7-2 and TRBJ2-2, with D hard to call. Germline CDR1 and CDR2: SGHTA and FQGNSA. V was trimmed by 4 bases and J by 0 bases, leaving 6 bases between them. The CDR3 is 14 amino acids. The CDR3 coding sequence is TGTGCCAGCAGCTCCGACTCGAACACCGGGGAGCTGTTTTTT. Protein sequence: CASSSDSNTGELFF.

The chain combines TRBV28 with TRBJ1-1, with 10 positions matching TRBD1. V was clipped by 3 bases and J by 6 bases; unmatched bases: 7. The CDR3 consists of 15 residues. Germline lookup yields CDR1 MDHEN and CDR2 SYDVKM. The CDR3 DNA reads TGTGCCAGCAGTTTCCCCGGACAGGGGGAGGCTGAAGCTTTCTTT. It codes for CASSFPGQGEAEAFF.

The rearrangement uses TRBV28 and TRBJ2-7, with 7 bases fitting TRBD2. Per the germline V gene, CDR1 is MDHEN and CDR2 is SYDVKM. The CDR3 is 15 amino acids. V shed 7 bases, J shed 9 bases, and the junction held 18 bases outside the gene matches. CDR3: CASKSFSAGDQVQYF. The CDR3 DNA follows: TGTGCCAGCAAAAGCTTTAGCGCGGGGGATCAGGTGCAGTACTTC.

The CDR3 DNA follows: TGTGCCAGCAGTCCACAGGGGAACAGCTATGGCTACACCTTC. Protein product: CASSPQGNSYGYTF. This chain connects TRBV6-5 to TRBJ1-2; 7 bases line up with TRBD1. V was clipped by 5 bases and J by 4 bases; unmatched bases: 7. This CDR3 contains 14 residues. CDR1 is MNHEY and CDR2 is SVGAGI in the germline V gene.

The chain links TRBV9 to TRBJ2-7; D might be TRBD2 (5 bases). CDR3 size: 13 residues. V was cut by 3 bases and J by 0 bases, with 7 bases left in between. The germline gives CDR1 SGDLS, CDR2 YYNGEE. The CDR3 region is CASSGAGSYEQYF. DNA of the CDR3: TGTGCCAGCAGCGGTGCGGGCTCCTACGAGCAGTACTTC.